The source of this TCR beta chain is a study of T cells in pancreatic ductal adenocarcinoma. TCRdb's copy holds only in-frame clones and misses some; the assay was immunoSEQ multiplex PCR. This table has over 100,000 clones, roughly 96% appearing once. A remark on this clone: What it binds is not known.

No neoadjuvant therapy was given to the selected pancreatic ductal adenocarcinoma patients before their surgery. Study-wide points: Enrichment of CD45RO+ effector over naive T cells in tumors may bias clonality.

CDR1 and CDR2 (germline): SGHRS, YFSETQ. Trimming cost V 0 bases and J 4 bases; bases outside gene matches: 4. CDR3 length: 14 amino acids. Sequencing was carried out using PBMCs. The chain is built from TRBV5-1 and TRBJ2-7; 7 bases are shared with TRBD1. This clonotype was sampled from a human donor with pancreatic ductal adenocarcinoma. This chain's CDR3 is CASSLALTGYEQYF. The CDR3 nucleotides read TGCGCCAGCAGCTTGGCGTTGACAGGGTACGAGCAGTACTTC.